These T cell receptor beta chains were read from a single sample in a study of blood T cell repertoires in COVID-19. This table comes from immunoSEQ multiplex PCR, and its TCRdb copy is limited to in-frame clones, with some not included. The sample records fewer than 500,000 clones, approximately 90% being singletons. What was sequenced was peripheral blood. Receptors were obtained from a woman aged 25-40 years with acute or convalescent COVID-19. Each CDR3 is given with its conserved first and last residue. Each record gives: D gene, J gene, clone size, V gene, CDR3 protein, CDR3 DNA. A D gene is named only where the DNA matches it firmly. Part of the rows lack a size; the others show once, few, many or a class for expanded clones.

D gene: NA; J gene: TRBJ1-2; clone size: NA; V gene: TRBV18; CDR3 protein: CASSPAGGTTPYGYTF; CDR3 DNA: TGTGCCAGCTCACCCGCGGGGGGGACCACCCCCTATGGCTACACCTTC
D gene: NA; J gene: TRBJ2-1; clone size: NA; V gene: TRBV29-1; CDR3 protein: CSVEDNGNNEQFF; CDR3 DNA: TGCAGCGTTGAAGACAACGGGAACAATGAGCAGTTCTTC
D gene: NA; J gene: TRBJ1-3; clone size: NA; V gene: TRBV30; CDR3 protein: CASGHSSGNTIYF; CDR3 DNA: TGTGCCTCCGGACACTCCTCTGGAAACACCATATATTTT
D gene: NA; J gene: TRBJ1-2; clone size: NA; V gene: TRBV12-3/TRBV12-4; CDR3 protein: CASSFRSGSGYTF; CDR3 DNA: TGTGCCAGCAGTTTTCGGTCAGGGTCTGGCTACACCTTC
D gene: TRBD1; J gene: TRBJ1-6; clone size: NA; V gene: TRBV19; CDR3 protein: CASSMGGQHNSPLHF; CDR3 DNA: TGTGCCAGTAGTATGGGGGGACAGCATAATTCACCCCTCCACTTT
D gene: TRBD1; J gene: TRBJ1-1; clone size: NA; V gene: TRBV4-1; CDR3 protein: CASSQLRNRGRGNTEAFF; CDR3 DNA: TGCGCCAGCAGCCAACTGAGAAACAGGGGGAGGGGGAACACTGAAGCTTTCTTT
D gene: TRBD2; J gene: TRBJ2-1; clone size: once; V gene: TRBV24-1; CDR3 protein: CATSDHRAPSGGKQFF; CDR3 DNA: TGTGCCACCAGTGACCATCGGGCGCCTAGCGGTGGAAAACAGTTCTTC
D gene: NA; J gene: TRBJ2-3; clone size: NA; V gene: TRBV5-1; CDR3 protein: CASSLAVPSTDTQYF; CDR3 DNA: TGCGCCAGCAGCTTGGCCGTCCCCAGCACAGATACGCAGTATTTT
D gene: NA; J gene: TRBJ1-5; clone size: NA; V gene: TRBV2; CDR3 protein: CASSEEGNQPQHF; CDR3 DNA: TGTGCCAGCAGTGAAGAGGGGAATCAGCCCCAGCATTTT
D gene: NA; J gene: TRBJ1-4; clone size: NA; V gene: TRBV24-1; CDR3 protein: CATSEGLNEKLFF; CDR3 DNA: TGTGCCACCAGTGAAGGACTTAATGAAAAACTGTTTTTT
D gene: NA; J gene: TRBJ1-1; clone size: NA; V gene: TRBV5-1; CDR3 protein: CASSGRVGRNTEAFF; CDR3 DNA: TGCGCCAGCAGCGGCAGGGTTGGCCGCAACACTGAAGCTTTCTTT
D gene: NA; J gene: TRBJ1-2; clone size: NA; V gene: TRBV20-1; CDR3 protein: CSARGQRGYTF; CDR3 DNA: TGCAGTGCTAGAGGTCAGAGGGGCTACACCTTC
D gene: NA; J gene: TRBJ2-7; clone size: NA; V gene: TRBV29-1; CDR3 protein: CSVEVQGSEQYF; CDR3 DNA: TGCAGCGTTGAAGTGCAGGGGTCCGAGCAGTACTTC
D gene: NA; J gene: TRBJ2-5; clone size: NA; V gene: TRBV5-1; CDR3 protein: CASREGVSETQYF; CDR3 DNA: TGCGCCAGCAGAGAGGGGGTCTCTGAGACCCAGTACTTC
D gene: NA; J gene: TRBJ2-3; clone size: NA; V gene: TRBV10-3; CDR3 protein: CAISARGTFTDTQYF; CDR3 DNA: TGTGCCATCAGTGCACGGGGGACGTTCACAGATACGCAGTATTTT
D gene: TRBD1; J gene: TRBJ2-6; clone size: NA; V gene: TRBV19; CDR3 protein: CASSIQPGQGSSGANVLTF; CDR3 DNA: TGTGCCAGTAGTATCCAACCGGGACAGGGGTCCTCTGGGGCCAACGTCCTGACTTTC
D gene: TRBD2; J gene: TRBJ2-1; clone size: NA; V gene: TRBV18; CDR3 protein: CASSPPSGGAQLLFF; CDR3 DNA: TGTGCCAGCTCACCACCGAGCGGGGGCGCACAGCTCCTGTTCTTC
D gene: NA; J gene: TRBJ2-3; clone size: NA; V gene: TRBV7-7; CDR3 protein: CASSRTRGTDTQYF; CDR3 DNA: TGTGCCAGCAGCAGAACACGGGGGACAGATACGCAGTATTTT
D gene: NA; J gene: TRBJ1-3; clone size: NA; V gene: TRBV3-1/TRBV3-2; CDR3 protein: CASGAHSGNTIYF; CDR3 DNA: TGTGCGTCTGGGGCCCACTCTGGAAACACCATATATTTT
D gene: NA; J gene: TRBJ1-4; clone size: NA; V gene: TRBV28; CDR3 protein: CASSSGGEGNEKLFF; CDR3 DNA: TGTGCCAGCAGTTCCGGTGGGGAGGGTAATGAAAAACTGTTTTTT
D gene: TRBD1; J gene: TRBJ1-5; clone size: NA; V gene: TRBV18; CDR3 protein: CASSPGSGQGGNQPQHF; CDR3 DNA: TGTGCCAGCTCGCCCGGGAGTGGACAGGGTGGCAATCAGCCCCAGCATTTT
D gene: NA; J gene: TRBJ2-1; clone size: NA; V gene: TRBV5-6; CDR3 protein: CASRRSYRVYEQFF; CDR3 DNA: TGTGCCAGCAGACGGTCTTACAGGGTTTATGAGCAGTTCTTC
D gene: NA; J gene: TRBJ2-3; clone size: NA; V gene: TRBV9; CDR3 protein: CASSVGLDTQYF; CDR3 DNA: TGTGCCAGCAGCGTAGGGCTAGATACGCAGTATTTT
D gene: NA; J gene: TRBJ1-5; clone size: NA; V gene: TRBV7-9; CDR3 protein: CASSSGAAATNQPQHF; CDR3 DNA: TGTGCCAGCAGCTCCGGAGCGGCTGCTACTAATCAGCCCCAGCATTTT
D gene: NA; J gene: TRBJ2-3; clone size: once; V gene: TRBV28; CDR3 protein: CASSHVLPGTDTQYF; CDR3 DNA: TGTGCCAGCAGCCATGTTTTGCCAGGCACAGATACGCAGTATTTT
D gene: TRBD2; J gene: TRBJ2-1; clone size: NA; V gene: TRBV2; CDR3 protein: CASIPLAGGIHEQFF; CDR3 DNA: TGTGCCAGCATCCCCCTGGCGGGGGGGATACATGAGCAGTTCTTC
D gene: TRBD1; J gene: TRBJ1-2; clone size: NA; V gene: TRBV6-5; CDR3 protein: CASTSPDRGIGGYTF; CDR3 DNA: TGTGCCAGCACTTCCCCAGACAGGGGTATTGGGGGCTACACCTTC
D gene: TRBD2; J gene: TRBJ2-7; clone size: NA; V gene: TRBV28; CDR3 protein: CAITTSGGAFSYEQYF; CDR3 DNA: TGTGCCATCACGACTAGCGGGGGGGCGTTTTCCTACGAGCAGTACTTC
D gene: NA; J gene: TRBJ2-7; clone size: NA; V gene: TRBV10-2; CDR3 protein: CASSEGNREQYF; CDR3 DNA: TGCGCCAGCAGTGAGGGTAACCGGGAGCAGTACTTC
D gene: NA; J gene: TRBJ1-5; clone size: NA; V gene: TRBV13; CDR3 protein: CASSFGSGQPQHF; CDR3 DNA: TGTGCCAGCAGCTTTGGTTCGGGTCAGCCCCAGCATTTT
D gene: NA; J gene: TRBJ2-5; clone size: NA; V gene: TRBV12-3/TRBV12-4; CDR3 protein: CASSLTQGTQYF; CDR3 DNA: TGTGCCAGCAGTCTCACCCAGGGGACCCAGTACTTC
D gene: TRBD2; J gene: TRBJ2-7; clone size: NA; V gene: TRBV28; CDR3 protein: CASCLAGTYEQYF; CDR3 DNA: TGTGCCAGTTGTTTAGCGGGGACCTACGAGCAGTACTTC
D gene: TRBD1; J gene: TRBJ1-1; clone size: NA; V gene: TRBV9; CDR3 protein: CASSVGGTGGWNTEAFF; CDR3 DNA: TGTGCCAGCAGCGTAGGAGGGACAGGGGGATGGAACACTGAAGCTTTCTTT
D gene: NA; J gene: TRBJ2-5; clone size: once; V gene: TRBV12-3/TRBV12-4; CDR3 protein: CASSLDSQETQYF; CDR3 DNA: TGTGCCAGCAGTTTAGACAGCCAAGAGACCCAGTACTTC
D gene: TRBD1; J gene: TRBJ2-5; clone size: NA; V gene: TRBV4-1; CDR3 protein: CASSQNRGSQYF; CDR3 DNA: TGCGCCAGCAGCCAAAACAGGGGGTCCCAGTACTTC
D gene: NA; J gene: TRBJ2-7; clone size: NA; V gene: TRBV2; CDR3 protein: CASSMTSYEQYF; CDR3 DNA: TGTGCCAGCAGTATGACTTCCTACGAGCAGTACTTC
D gene: TRBD1; J gene: TRBJ2-5; clone size: NA; V gene: TRBV29-1; CDR3 protein: CSVDTGEETQYF; CDR3 DNA: TGCAGCGTGGATACAGGGGAAGAGACCCAGTACTTC
D gene: NA; J gene: TRBJ2-7; clone size: NA; V gene: TRBV5-3; CDR3 protein: CARSSYRVESSYEQYF; CDR3 DNA: TGTGCCAGAAGCTCGTACAGGGTCGAAAGCTCCTACGAGCAGTACTTC
D gene: TRBD1; J gene: TRBJ1-1; clone size: NA; V gene: TRBV7-9; CDR3 protein: CASGKTGDTEAFF; CDR3 DNA: TGTGCCAGCGGCAAGACAGGGGACACTGAAGCTTTCTTT
D gene: TRBD1; J gene: TRBJ2-3; clone size: NA; V gene: TRBV5-4; CDR3 protein: CASSQRSGTGRTDTQYF; CDR3 DNA: TGTGCCAGCAGCCAGAGATCCGGGACAGGCCGCACAGATACGCAGTATTTT
D gene: TRBD1; J gene: TRBJ1-2; clone size: few; V gene: TRBV5-6; CDR3 protein: CASSLVGTGVPYTF; CDR3 DNA: TGTGCCAGCAGCTTGGTAGGGACAGGGGTTCCCTACACCTTC
D gene: TRBD2; J gene: TRBJ2-1; clone size: NA; V gene: TRBV10-2; CDR3 protein: CASSEGRGGFNEQFF; CDR3 DNA: TGCGCCAGCAGTGAGGGGCGGGGGGGCTTCAATGAGCAGTTCTTC
D gene: TRBD1; J gene: TRBJ1-2; clone size: once; V gene: TRBV30; CDR3 protein: CAWSVAGGGSAGYTF; CDR3 DNA: TGTGCCTGGAGTGTTGCAGGGGGCGGATCCGCTGGCTACACCTTC
D gene: NA; J gene: TRBJ2-3; clone size: once; V gene: TRBV7-8; CDR3 protein: CASSLEWPPRTDTQYF; CDR3 DNA: TGTGCCAGCAGCTTAGAATGGCCTCCACGCACAGATACGCAGTATTTT
D gene: TRBD1; J gene: TRBJ2-5; clone size: NA; V gene: TRBV9; CDR3 protein: CASTPATGAETQYF; CDR3 DNA: TGTGCCAGCACACCCGCTACAGGGGCGGAGACCCAGTACTTC
D gene: TRBD1; J gene: TRBJ2-1; clone size: NA; V gene: TRBV6-5; CDR3 protein: CATTDRAKYNEQFF; CDR3 DNA: TGTGCCACTACGGACAGGGCCAAATACAATGAGCAGTTCTTC
D gene: TRBD2; J gene: TRBJ2-1; clone size: NA; V gene: TRBV5-5; CDR3 protein: CASSLEREGTRGHEQFF; CDR3 DNA: TGTGCCAGCAGCTTGGAACGGGAGGGGACCAGGGGCCATGAGCAGTTCTTC
D gene: TRBD1; J gene: TRBJ2-2; clone size: NA; V gene: TRBV24-1; CDR3 protein: CATSDLGTANTGELFF; CDR3 DNA: TGTGCCACCAGTGATTTAGGGACAGCGAACACCGGGGAGCTGTTTTTT